Following are 14 T cell receptor beta chains from one sample sequenced in a study of T-cell reconstitution after alpha-beta-depleted transplantation in children. Construction of the TCRbeta library involved unique molecular identifiers. TCRdb called the PCR reads again in MiXCR, with one record for every CDR3 protein. This sample has 300,000 to 350,000 distinct CDR3 sequences, with around 15% found just once. Sequenced material: PBMCs, mostly from graft donor cells, taken 360 days after TCRalphabeta/CD19-depleted stem cell transplant. All receptors come from a male patient aged 2 to 9 who had a stem cell transplant for acute lymphoblastic leukemia, so the T cells may come from the graft donor.

This clonotype was picked up many times. The rearrangement links TRBV29-1 to TRBJ2-5; 7 bases agree with TRBD2. J gave up 4 bases and V 4 bases, and 6 bases lay outside the gene matches. The germline V gene encodes CDR1 SQVTM and CDR2 ANQGSEA. CDR3 size: 13 residues. CDR3 nucleotide sequence: TGCAGCGTTGTACGGGGGGAAGGAGAGACCCAGTACTTC. Residues: CSVVRGEGETQYF.

This clonotype has a handful of counts. The genes are TRBV29-1 and TRBJ1-4; unclear D gene. V was cut by 6 bases and J by 4 bases, with 9 bases left in between. This CDR3 is 12 amino acids long. Looked up from germline, CDR1 is SQVTM and CDR2 is ANQGSEA. CDR3 bases: TGCAGCGTGAGTGTATATAATGAAAAACTGTTTTTT. Its protein is CSVSVYNEKLFF.

This clonotype was counted between two and nine times. V gene TRBV12-3 or TRBV12-4 combines with J gene TRBJ1-3; possible D gene TRBD1, 5 bases. Trimming removed 5 bases at V and 4 bases at J, with 12 bases between. The CDR3 consists of 14 residues. The CDR3 DNA sequence: TGTGCCAGCAGTGGGGACCCCGGAGGAAACACCATATATTTT. This sequence encodes CASSGDPGGNTIYF.

This clonotype was detected ten times or more. V is TRBV12-3 or TRBV12-4 and J is TRBJ2-1, with TRBD2 matching 7 bases. The CDR3 length is 14 residues. The V gene end was trimmed by 2 bases and the J gene end by 7 bases; junction bases not matched to a gene: 5. The CDR3 protein is CASSLWGEGNEQFF. The CDR3 DNA sequence: TGTGCCAGCAGTTTATGGGGGGAGGGTAATGAGCAGTTCTTC.

The chain employs TRBV4-3 and TRBJ2-1; 12 bases align to TRBD2. The CDR3 runs 15 residues. Trimming removed 0 bases from V and 15 bases from J; junction bases left unmatched: 9. The V gene's germline CDR1 is LGHNA and CDR2 YSLEER. The CDR3 region is CASSQEQSATSGRFF. In DNA form, the CDR3 reads TGCGCCAGCAGCCAAGAACAAAGCGCGACTAGCGGGAGGTTCTTC.

The rearrangement joins TRBV7-2 to TRBJ2-3; D not certain. Trimming took off 1 base at V and 1 base at J, with 9 bases between the two ends. Germline CDR1 and CDR2: SGHTA and FQGNSA. The CDR3 loop spans 15 amino acids. The CDR3: CASSLGPPGTDTQYF. CDR3 nucleotides: TGTGCCAGCAGCTTAGGGCCGCCCGGCACAGATACGCAGTATTTT.

This chain uses TRBV5-1 with TRBJ1-1, with D perhaps TRBD1 (5 bases). V was clipped by 4 bases and J by 0 bases, with 16 bases between them. CDR1 and CDR2 from the germline V gene are SGHRS and YFSETQ. The length of the CDR3 is 16 residues. CDR3 sequence: CASSASGGTVNTEAFF. The CDR3, as DNA: TGCGCCAGCAGCGCCTCAGGCGGGACGGTGAACACTGAAGCTTTCTTT.

In its sample, this clonotype was seen many times. The V call is TRBV4-2, the J call TRBJ2-1, with a weak D call TRBD1 (7 bases). Trimming cost V 1 base and J 4 bases, with 17 bases left between them. Germline-derived CDR1 and CDR2 are LGHNA and YNFKEQ. The CDR3 sequence is 17 residues long. CDR3 sequence reads: CASSQASGRGVYNEQFF. CDR3 DNA sequence: TGTGCCAGCAGCCAAGCTTCCGGCAGGGGGGTTTACAATGAGCAGTTCTTC.

This clonotype was recorded many times. This rearrangement joins TRBV12-3 or TRBV12-4 to TRBJ2-1, with D maybe TRBD2 (5 bases). There are 15 residues in the CDR3. V was clipped by 3 bases and J by 4 bases, with 13 bases between them. The CDR3 DNA reads as TGTGCCAGCAGTTTCCTCGGGGAAGGATACAATGAGCAGTTCTTC. Protein product: CASSFLGEGYNEQFF.

This clonotype was counted between two and nine times. The rearrangement joins TRBV12-3 or TRBV12-4 to TRBJ1-4, with 7 bases aligning to TRBD1. The CDR3 extends over 12 amino acids. Germline trimming cut 5 bases from V and 10 bases from J; bases unmatched to any gene: 4. The CDR3, as DNA: TGTGCCAGCAGTCCAAGGACAGGAAAACTGTTTTTT. Its protein is CASSPRTGKLFF.

This clonotype was detected only a few times. The CDR3 DNA reads as TGTGCCACCAGTGATCCATCCCACGGGCCCCCTTGGTTGTACTTC. It codes for CATSDPSHGPPWLYF. The chain has TRBV24-1 and TRBJ2-7; D unclear. Trimming pared 3 bases from V and 12 bases from J, leaving 23 bases between. The CDR3 runs 15 residues. CDR1 and CDR2 from the germline V gene are KGHDR and SFDVKD.

This clonotype was observed at least ten times. This chain links TRBV4-2 with TRBJ2-7, with D maybe TRBD2 (6 bases). V dropped 0 bases and J dropped 4 bases, with 13 bases sitting between them. Germline V CDR1 and CDR2: LGHNA, YNFKEQ. The CDR3 consists of 15 residues. The chain's CDR3 is CASSQDLASPYEQYF. CDR3 DNA: TGTGCCAGCAGCCAAGATCTAGCGAGCCCATACGAGCAGTACTTC.

The chain links TRBV28 to TRBJ2-1, with D maybe TRBD2 (6 bases). V lost 0 bases, J lost 4 bases, and 19 bases lay in between. Germline values: CDR1 MDHEN, CDR2 SYDVKM. The CDR3 has 18 amino acids. The CDR3 DNA sequence: TGTGCCAGCAGTTTATGGTCCTTCGGCGGCGGAGGGTACAATGAGCAGTTCTTC. The encoded protein is CASSLWSFGGGGYNEQFF.

This clonotype has a count of ten or more. The chain uses TRBV28 and TRBJ2-5; 9 bases line up with TRBD1. The CDR3 length is 17 residues. The germline V gene has CDR1 MDHEN and CDR2 SYDVKM. The ends lost 3 bases at V and 5 bases at J; junction bases unmatched: 13. The chain's CDR3 is CASSFAPPGQGGETQYF. CDR3 in DNA: TGTGCCAGCAGTTTCGCCCCCCCGGGACAGGGTGGGGAGACCCAGTACTTC.